This T cell receptor beta chain was recovered during a study of T cells after yellow fever vaccination. J lost 6 bases, V lost 5 bases, and 5 bases had no gene match. This CDR3 contains 14 residues. Germline V lookup: CDR1 KGHDR, CDR2 SFDVKD. TCRdb recomputed calls from the 5' RACE reads with MiXCR, one row per CDR3 protein. The repertoire has about 550,000 distinct CDR3 sequences, about 19% of them found once; the top ten carry around 15%. Only a few counts were recorded for this clonotype. The receptor was isolated from a young man who received the YFV17D yellow fever vaccine. This chain connects TRBV24-1 to TRBJ2-1; 8 nucleotides agree with TRBD2. This sample comprised PBMCs, obtained 15 days after the yellow fever booster vaccination. The chain's CDR3 is CATSGGSGINEQFF. The DNA of the CDR3 is TGTGCCACCAGTGGAGGTAGCGGGATCAATGAGCAGTTCTTC.